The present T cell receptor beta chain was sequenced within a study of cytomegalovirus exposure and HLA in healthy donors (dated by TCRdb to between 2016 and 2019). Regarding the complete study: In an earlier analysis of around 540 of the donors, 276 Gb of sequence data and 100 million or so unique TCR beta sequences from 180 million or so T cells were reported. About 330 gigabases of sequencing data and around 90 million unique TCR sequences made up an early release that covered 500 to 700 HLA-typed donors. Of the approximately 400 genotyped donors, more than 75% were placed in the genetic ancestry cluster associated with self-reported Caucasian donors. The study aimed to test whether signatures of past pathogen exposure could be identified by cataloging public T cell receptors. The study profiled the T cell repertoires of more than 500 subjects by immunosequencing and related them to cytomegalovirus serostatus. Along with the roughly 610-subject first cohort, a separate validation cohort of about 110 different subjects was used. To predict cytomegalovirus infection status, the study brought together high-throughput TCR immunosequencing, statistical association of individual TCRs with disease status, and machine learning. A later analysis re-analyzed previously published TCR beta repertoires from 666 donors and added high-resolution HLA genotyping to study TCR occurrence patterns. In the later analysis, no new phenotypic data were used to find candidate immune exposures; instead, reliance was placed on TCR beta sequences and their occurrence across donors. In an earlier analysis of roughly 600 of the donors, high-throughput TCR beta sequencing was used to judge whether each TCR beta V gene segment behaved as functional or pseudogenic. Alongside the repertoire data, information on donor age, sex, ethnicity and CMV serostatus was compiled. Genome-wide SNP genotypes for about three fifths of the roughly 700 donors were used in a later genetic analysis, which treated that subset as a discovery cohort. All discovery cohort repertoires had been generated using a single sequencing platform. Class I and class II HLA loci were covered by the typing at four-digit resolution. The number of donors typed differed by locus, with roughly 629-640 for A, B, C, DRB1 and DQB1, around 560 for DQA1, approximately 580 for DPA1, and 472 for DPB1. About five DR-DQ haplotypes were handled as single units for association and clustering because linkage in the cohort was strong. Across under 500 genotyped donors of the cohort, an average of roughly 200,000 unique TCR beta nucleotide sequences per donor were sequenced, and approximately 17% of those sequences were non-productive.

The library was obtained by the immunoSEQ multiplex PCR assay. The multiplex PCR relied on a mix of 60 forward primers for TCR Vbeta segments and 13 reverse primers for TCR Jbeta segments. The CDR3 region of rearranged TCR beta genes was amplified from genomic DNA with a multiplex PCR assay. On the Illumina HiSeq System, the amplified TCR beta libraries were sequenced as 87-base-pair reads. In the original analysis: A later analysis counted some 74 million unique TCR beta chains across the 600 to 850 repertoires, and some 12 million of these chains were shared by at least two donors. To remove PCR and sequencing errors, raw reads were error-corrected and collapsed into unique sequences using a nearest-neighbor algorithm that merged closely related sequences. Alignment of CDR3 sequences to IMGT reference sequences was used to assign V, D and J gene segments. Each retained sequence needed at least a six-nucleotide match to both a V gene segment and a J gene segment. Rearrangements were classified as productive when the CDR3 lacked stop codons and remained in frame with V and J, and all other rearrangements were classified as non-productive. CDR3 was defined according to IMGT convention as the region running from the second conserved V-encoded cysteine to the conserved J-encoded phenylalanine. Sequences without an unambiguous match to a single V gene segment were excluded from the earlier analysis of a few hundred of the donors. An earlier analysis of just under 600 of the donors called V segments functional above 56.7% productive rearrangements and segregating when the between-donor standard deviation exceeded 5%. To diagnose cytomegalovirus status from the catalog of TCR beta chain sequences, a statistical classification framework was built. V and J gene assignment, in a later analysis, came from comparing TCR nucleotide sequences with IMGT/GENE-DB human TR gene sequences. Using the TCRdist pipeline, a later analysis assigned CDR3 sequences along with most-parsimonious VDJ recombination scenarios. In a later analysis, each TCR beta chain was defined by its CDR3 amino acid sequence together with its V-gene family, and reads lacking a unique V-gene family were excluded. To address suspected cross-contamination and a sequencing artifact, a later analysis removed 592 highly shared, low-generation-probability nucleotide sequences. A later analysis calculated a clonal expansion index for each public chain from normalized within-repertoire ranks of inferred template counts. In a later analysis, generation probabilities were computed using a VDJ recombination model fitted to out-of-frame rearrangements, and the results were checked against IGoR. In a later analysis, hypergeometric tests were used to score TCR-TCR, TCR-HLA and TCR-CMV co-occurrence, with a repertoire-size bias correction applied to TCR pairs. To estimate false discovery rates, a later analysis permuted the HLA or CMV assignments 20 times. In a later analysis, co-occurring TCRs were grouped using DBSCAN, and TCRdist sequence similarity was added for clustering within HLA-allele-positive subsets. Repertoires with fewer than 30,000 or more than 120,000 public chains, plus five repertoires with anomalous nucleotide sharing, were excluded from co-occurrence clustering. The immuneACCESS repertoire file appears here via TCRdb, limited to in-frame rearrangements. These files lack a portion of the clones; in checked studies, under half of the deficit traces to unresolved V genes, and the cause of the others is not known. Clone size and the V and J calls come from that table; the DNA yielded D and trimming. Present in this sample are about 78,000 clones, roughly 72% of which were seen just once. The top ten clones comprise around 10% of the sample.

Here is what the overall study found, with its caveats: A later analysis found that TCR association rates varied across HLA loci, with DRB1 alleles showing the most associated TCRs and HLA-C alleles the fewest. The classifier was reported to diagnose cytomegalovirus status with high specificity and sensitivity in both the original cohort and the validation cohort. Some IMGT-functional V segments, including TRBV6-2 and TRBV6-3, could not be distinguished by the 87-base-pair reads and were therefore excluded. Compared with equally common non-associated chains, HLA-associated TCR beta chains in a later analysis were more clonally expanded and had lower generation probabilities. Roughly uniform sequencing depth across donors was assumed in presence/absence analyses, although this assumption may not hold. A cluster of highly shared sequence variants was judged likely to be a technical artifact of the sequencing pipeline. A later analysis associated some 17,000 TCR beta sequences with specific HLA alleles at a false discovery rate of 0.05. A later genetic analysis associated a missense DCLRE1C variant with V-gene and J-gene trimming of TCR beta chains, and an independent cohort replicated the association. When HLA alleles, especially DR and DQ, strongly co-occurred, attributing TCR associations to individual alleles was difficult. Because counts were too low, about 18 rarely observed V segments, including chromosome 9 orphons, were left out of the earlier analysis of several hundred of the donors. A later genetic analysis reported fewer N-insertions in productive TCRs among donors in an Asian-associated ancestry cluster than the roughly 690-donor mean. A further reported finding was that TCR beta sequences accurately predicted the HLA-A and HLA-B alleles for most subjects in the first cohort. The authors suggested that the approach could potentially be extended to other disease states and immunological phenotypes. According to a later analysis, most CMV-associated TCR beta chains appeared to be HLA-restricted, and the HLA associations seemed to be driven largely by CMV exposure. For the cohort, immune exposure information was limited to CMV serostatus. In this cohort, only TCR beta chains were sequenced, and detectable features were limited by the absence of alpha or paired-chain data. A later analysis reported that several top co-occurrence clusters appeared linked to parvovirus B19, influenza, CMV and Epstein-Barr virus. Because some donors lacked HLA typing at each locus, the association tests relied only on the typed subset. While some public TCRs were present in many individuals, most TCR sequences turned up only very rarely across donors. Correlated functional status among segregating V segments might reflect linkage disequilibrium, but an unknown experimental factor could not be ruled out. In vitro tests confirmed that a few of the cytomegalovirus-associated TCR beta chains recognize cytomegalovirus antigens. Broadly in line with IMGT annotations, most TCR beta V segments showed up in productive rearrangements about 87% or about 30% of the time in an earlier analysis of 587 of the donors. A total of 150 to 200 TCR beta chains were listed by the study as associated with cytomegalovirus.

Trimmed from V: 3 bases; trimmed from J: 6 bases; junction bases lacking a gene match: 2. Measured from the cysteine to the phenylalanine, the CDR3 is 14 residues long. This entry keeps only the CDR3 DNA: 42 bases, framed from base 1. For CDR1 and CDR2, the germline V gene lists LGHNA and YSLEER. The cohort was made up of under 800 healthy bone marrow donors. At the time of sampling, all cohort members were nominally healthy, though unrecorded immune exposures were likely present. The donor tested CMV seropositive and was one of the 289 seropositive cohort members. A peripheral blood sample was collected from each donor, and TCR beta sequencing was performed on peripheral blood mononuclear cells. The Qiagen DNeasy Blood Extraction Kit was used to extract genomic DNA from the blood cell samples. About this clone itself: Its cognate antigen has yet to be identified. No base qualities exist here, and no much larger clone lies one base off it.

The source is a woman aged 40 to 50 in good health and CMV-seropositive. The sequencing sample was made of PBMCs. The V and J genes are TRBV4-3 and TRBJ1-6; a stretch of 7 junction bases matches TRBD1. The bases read TGCGCCAGCAGCCAGTGGGACAGTAATTCACCCCTCCACTTT. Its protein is CASSQWDSNSPLHF.